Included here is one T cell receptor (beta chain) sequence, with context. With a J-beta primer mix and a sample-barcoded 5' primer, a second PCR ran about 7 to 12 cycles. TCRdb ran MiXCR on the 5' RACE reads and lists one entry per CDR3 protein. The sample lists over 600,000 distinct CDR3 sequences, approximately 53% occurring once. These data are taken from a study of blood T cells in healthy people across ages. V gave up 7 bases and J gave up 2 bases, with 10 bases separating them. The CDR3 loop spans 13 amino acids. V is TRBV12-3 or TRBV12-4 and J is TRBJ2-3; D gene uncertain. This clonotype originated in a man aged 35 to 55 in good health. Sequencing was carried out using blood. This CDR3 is CASTLEVTDTQYF. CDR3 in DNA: TGTGCCAGCACCTTAGAGGTCACAGATACGCAGTATTTT.